Here is one T cell receptor beta chain with its context. The target antigen is unknown. This sample stems from a study of T cell responses to AZD1222 COVID-19 vaccine. The CDR3 length is 13 residues. The germline gives CDR1 MGHRA, CDR2 YSYEKL. Trimming stripped 4 bases from V and 4 bases from J, with 10 bases between. TCRdb's table, derived via immunoSEQ multiplex PCR, lists solely in-frame clones and lacks some. Here the sample spans around 99,000 clones, about 90% being singletons. Study results and caveats: Only after the peak T cell response were repertoires sampled. Reportedly, nearly half the spike-specific TCRs target unmutated variant regions.

The TCR comes from an adult who received the AZD1222 COVID-19 vaccine. Here the sequenced sample was peripheral blood, taken 28 days after the second AZD1222 dose. The chain couples TRBV4-1 to TRBJ1-1; D call uncertain. This CDR3 is CASSPPGGTEAFF. The CDR3 DNA is TGCGCCAGCAGCCCGCCTGGTGGCACTGAAGCTTTCTTT.